This TCR beta chain is from a study of shared clonotypes between healthy human individuals (TCRdb year 2020). Broadly, across the study: A couple of women and a few men aged 18 to 49 years were included in the cohort. Between about 0.8 and 9.5 billion PBMCs per donor were obtained by leukapheresis. Different laboratories and diverse techniques were used to prepare libraries and sequence TCR repertoires, to increase sequencing depth and limit assay-specific biases. For each donor, CD4 naive and CD4 memory were each run on three plates, CD8 naive on two plates, and CD8 memory on one plate. To estimate repertoire size and how much clonotype sharing occurs between individuals, the study deeply sequenced the blood TCR repertoires of several healthy adults. Overall study results and their limits: Pairwise subsampling indicated that sequencing depth was expected to affect the degree of clonotype sharing among donors. Because the study included only a small number of donors, the genetic and exposure-history diversity represented was limited. Compared with non-shared clonotypes, the clonotypes found in all four sorted-subset donors had higher generation probabilities. Sharing across a few donors was observed for around 5% of naive CD4, over 3% of naive CD8, about 2.5% of memory CD4, and 0.4% of memory CD8 clonotypes. Even with the large sequencing depth, rarefaction of the sorted-subset datasets indicated that sequencing was incomplete. Sampling was limited to blood, and TCR repertoires in tissue likely differ from TCR repertoires in blood. Naive subsets generally had larger estimated clonotype richness than memory subsets.

Donors were healthy HIV-negative adults with no recently reported acute infections or vaccinations. Only Caucasian adults living in Nashville, Tennessee, USA were represented among the donors. CD4+ T cells were enriched by magnetic negative selection; naive cells were then positively selected on CD45RA, and the negative fraction formed the memory subset. After blood collection by leukapheresis, PBMCs were isolated using Ficoll-Histopaque density gradient centrifugation and then cryopreserved in the vapor phase of liquid nitrogen. Analytical flow cytometry was used to check the purity and quantity of each magnetically sorted T cell population. Genomic DNA was isolated from each sorted fraction and quantified by UV absorbance on a Nanodrop 2000c. CDR1 SEHNR and CDR2 FQNEAQ were looked up in the germline V gene (reference sequence). V was cut back by 5 bases and J by 6 bases, leaving a gap of 10 bases between them. From its cysteine to its phenylalanine, the CDR3 spans 12 amino acids. This entry keeps only the CDR3 DNA: 36 bases, framed from base 1.

Using the deep immunoSEQ assay, multiplex PCR amplified TCR CDR3 regions from genomic DNA. Extracted genomic DNA from each cell subset was distributed evenly across all wells of several immunoSEQ 96-well plates, and each plate was treated as a replicate. For sorted subsets, about 220 ng of genomic DNA, equivalent to some 30,000 T cell genomes, went into each replicate PCR. Purified libraries were measured with a Qubit 3.0 fluorometer, size-checked on a Bioanalyzer 2100, and measured again with the KAPA Library Quantification kit. Every immunoSEQ 96-well plate was sequenced on a separate single-read 150-cycle Illumina NextSeq 550 flow cell. The paper's processing steps were these. Because the immunoSEQ output held only junctional sequences and lacked quality scores, the filtering could not match the filtering applied to full-length reads. Sequences were annotated with PyIR, a Python wrapper for IgBLAST v1.9, and V/J genes and CDR3 were assigned using IMGT germline references. Any read was removed if the V/J assignment was weak (E-value above 1e-6), the CDR3 was missing, or the read contained stop codons, out-of-frame junctions, or ambiguous translated residues. V3J clonotypes were defined as sequences sharing an identical inferred V gene, J gene, and CDR3 amino acid sequence. The percentage overlap between two repertoires was calculated by dividing the number of shared unique clonotypes by the size of the smaller repertoire. Three approaches were used to assess repertoire richness: RTK rarefaction, the Chao1 estimator, and Recon v2.1 estimates of unobserved clonotypes. Generation probabilities were computed with OLGA for all TCRbeta clonotypes obtained by the gDNA method from a handful of donors. The immuneACCESS repertoire file appears here via TCRdb, limited to in-frame rearrangements. These files lack a portion of the clones; in checked studies, under half of the deficit traces to unresolved V genes, and the cause of the others is not known. V, J and clone size derive from that table, while D and trimming were established from the DNA sequence. Recorded for this sample are about 1.1 million clones; about 84% of them occurred a single time. The ten largest clones take up under 0.6% of the sample.

In the case of this clone: This clone's antigen is unknown. Qualities for individual bases were not recorded, and no much larger clone is one base off.

The receptor comes from a man between 18 and 35 years old in good health. Some clones in this sample may be carry-over from other donors' samples. Sequenced material: memory CD4+ T cells from PBMCs. Taken with the paper, the label for cell subset or site translates to: CD45RA-negative fraction. This chain is built from TRBV7-9 and TRBJ1-2; TRBD1 could be the D gene, as 5 bases match. The DNA reads TGTGCCAGCAGCATAGACAGAGATGGCTACACCTTC. This encodes CASSIDRDGYTF. Full variable domain (CDR3 extended with the reference TRBV7-9 and TRBJ1-2 proteins): DTGVSQNPRHKITKRGQNVTFRCDPISEHNRLYWYRQTLGQGPEFLTYFQNEAQLEKSRLLSDRFSAERPKGSFSTLEIQRTEQGDSAMYLCASSIDRDGYTFGSGTRLTVV.